This TCR beta chain was documented in a study of T-cell reconstitution after alpha-beta-depleted transplantation in children. V lost 1 base, J lost 0 bases, and 10 bases lay in between. CDR1 SGDLS and CDR2 YYNGEE come from the germline V gene. The CDR3 length is 15 residues. Findings and caveats of the study: Diversity and T-cell counts at one year after transplant derived mostly from new T cells. High day-60 TCRbeta diversity in some patients came from surviving recipient T cells and thymic progenitors. Several hundred graft clones that had expanded were reportedly the source of alpha-beta T cells about two months after transplant.

TCRbeta library construction was performed incorporating unique molecular identifiers. TCRdb reprocessed the PCR reads via MiXCR and lists one record per CDR3 protein. The sample includes over 150,000 distinct CDR3 sequences, 6.3% of them seen just once. This clonotype was seen at least ten times. Its antigen is as yet unknown. This clonotype was obtained from a girl under three years old with combined immunodeficiency, due to receive a stem cell transplant. Source: PBMCs, taken before TCRalphabeta/CD19-depleted stem cell transplant. The chain joins TRBV9 to TRBJ1-2; no firm D call. The CDR3 sequence: CASSVLTDPNYGYTF. CDR3 nucleotide sequence: TGTGCCAGCAGCGTATTAACAGACCCTAACTATGGCTACACCTTC.